A selection of T cell receptor beta chains follows, all from one sample in a study of control samples from healthy donors and cancer patients. Sequenced by immunoSEQ multiplex PCR; TCRdb stores in-frame clones only, minus some. Counted here are 150,000 or so clones, 80% to 90% occurring once; the ten biggest clones make up about 12%. Sample: blood. Source of these receptors: a man in his thirties or forties in good health. Each CDR3 is given without its conserved first and last residue. Each record gives: V gene, D gene, J gene, CDR3 length, CDR3 protein. The D gene is left open where the match is weak.

TRBV7-6	-	TRBJ2-7	11	ASSEQGGGEQY
TRBV5-5	TRBD1	TRBJ1-4	14	ASRFTGERTNEKLF
TRBV2	TRBD1	TRBJ1-1	12	ASSEGAPGTEAF
TRBV5-4	-	TRBJ1-6	14	ASSLRGAKDLSPLH
TRBV24-1	-	TRBJ2-1	12	ATSDLPGLDEQF
TRBV5-1	-	TRBJ2-1	15	ASSLDLGTYSYNEQF
TRBV14	-	TRBJ2-2	12	ASSQGGIPGELF
TRBV13	TRBD1	TRBJ2-7	13	ASSVDRGSRYEQY
TRBV27	-	TRBJ1-6	14	ASSLNSHSYNSPLH
TRBV19	-	TRBJ1-1	11	ATQPTRNTEAF
TRBV29-1	-	TRBJ1-1	11	SVVRQVSTEAF
TRBV5-1	TRBD1	TRBJ2-7	11	ASSPGQDYEQY
TRBV5-4	-	TRBJ2-7	12	ASSSDPFGDEQY
TRBV7-2	-	TRBJ1-1	12	ASSLVGANTEAF
TRBV28	-	TRBJ2-3	12	ASSLEVEQDTQY
TRBV28	-	TRBJ2-7	8	ASSLDEQY
TRBV7-6	-	TRBJ2-7	13	ASSLSPGAVYEQY
TRBV28	-	TRBJ1-1	14	ASSFQGMRRALEAF
TRBV5-1	-	TRBJ2-1	12	ASSLDPTYNEQF
TRBV28	-	TRBJ1-1	10	ASSSGMTEAF
TRBV7-9	-	TRBJ1-1	11	ASSFKGETEAF
TRBV3-1/TRBV3-2	-	TRBJ2-6	14	ASSQGWSLGANVLT
TRBV7-9	TRBD1	TRBJ2-5	13	ASSLFRTGRETQY
TRBV7-9	-	TRBJ1-1	14	ASSLGHGGSLTEAF
TRBV20-1	-	TRBJ2-3	14	SASPIGGGLTDTQY
TRBV11-2	-	TRBJ1-6	11	ASSGGWESPLH
TRBV19	TRBD1	TRBJ2-5	12	ASSHRGMGETQY
TRBV13	-	TRBJ1-6	14	ASSSPGADGGSPLH
TRBV5-1	TRBD2	TRBJ2-5	13	ASSQLLADKETQY
TRBV29-1	-	TRBJ2-2	13	SVGGPGLNTGELF
TRBV2	-	TRBJ1-6	13	ASSWGVTYNSPLH
TRBV3-1/TRBV3-2	TRBD1	TRBJ1-4	13	ASSRTGGQYEKLF
TRBV5-4	-	TRBJ2-2	10	ASSLWGGELF
TRBV27	-	TRBJ1-2	11	ASSSLGDYGYT
TRBV6-5	-	TRBJ1-2	12	ASSFLLAPYGYT
TRBV9	TRBD1	TRBJ2-5	14	ASSSGTGVTGETQY
TRBV7-8	-	TRBJ2-3	15	ASSDWEVAEGTDTQY
TRBV9	-	TRBJ2-1	13	ASSVEAATYNEQF
TRBV5-6	-	TRBJ1-2	16	ASSLEPGTTQANYGYT
TRBV5-1	TRBD1	TRBJ2-5	13	ASSPPGTGGISQY
TRBV29-1	-	TRBJ1-1	11	SVSLRAGTEAF
TRBV2	-	TRBJ2-2	10	ASSLQPWELF
TRBV10-3	-	TRBJ1-6	13	AISVIGGADSPLH
TRBV6-5	TRBD1	TRBJ2-1	12	ASRVQGVVNEQF
TRBV7-9	TRBD1	TRBJ1-1	11	ASSLEQGATAF
TRBV19	-	TRBJ2-1	9	ARFGLPEQF
TRBV19	TRBD1	TRBJ1-1	14	ASRTGPLHPNTEAF
TRBV5-1	-	TRBJ2-7	14	ASSPREVGGSYEQY
TRBV6-2/TRBV6-3	-	TRBJ1-5	12	ASSLTVKQQPQH
TRBV6-7	-	TRBJ2-7	11	ASSYQTRNEQY
TRBV24-1	-	TRBJ2-5	12	ATSDWGAGETQY
TRBV5-4	-	TRBJ2-7	11	ASSVDGTYEQY
TRBV19	-	TRBJ1-3	14	ASSIQGLLSGNTIY
TRBV6-2/TRBV6-3	-	TRBJ2-4	12	ASSAGVTKNIQY
TRBV7-9	-	TRBJ1-1	11	ASSSTTRDAAF
TRBV6-6	-	TRBJ1-2	13	ASSYPGHVDYGYT
TRBV5-1	-	TRBJ2-3	14	ASSLAKKGYTDTQY
TRBV4-1	-	TRBJ2-3	15	ASSLFVASGVSDTQY
TRBV7-8	-	TRBJ1-3	12	ASSLVASGNTIY
TRBV5-4	-	TRBJ1-2	14	ASSPGGHTLNYGYT